This TCR beta chain is from a study of blood T cell repertoires in COVID-19. Study-wide background: The United States, Italy and Spain were the sources of the acute and convalescent COVID-19 samples. In each case, the material was cDNA or gDNA derived from T cells, B-cell-depleted T cells, or PBMCs.

As concerns this clone: In the same sample, other DNA sequences code for this CDR3.

There are 13 residues in the CDR3. Germline V gene data show CDR1 as SGHRS and CDR2 as YFSETQ. Trimming took off 4 bases at V and 6 bases at J, with 12 bases between the two ends. Per the original data handling: Amplifying reference gene primers gave estimates of nucleated cell counts. The table came from immunoSEQ multiplex PCR; TCRdb's copy has only in-frame clones and leaves some out. Clonal size and the V and J genes are those of that table, whereas D and trimming came from the DNA. This sample has 50,000 to 80,000 clones, with roughly 76% found just once. Sequences were obtained from peripheral blood. This chain connects TRBV5-1 to TRBJ2-3, with D unresolved. The TCR comes from a human donor in a cohort sampled during active COVID-19. CDR3 sequence reads: CASSRPGSDTQYF. As DNA, the CDR3 is TGCGCCAGCAGCCGCCCAGGTTCGGATACGCAGTATTTT.